This T cell receptor beta chain was obtained from a study of cytomegalovirus exposure and HLA in healthy donors. This CDR3 is built from 15 residues. V gave up 4 bases and J gave up 1 base; unmatched junction bases: 6. Per germline, CDR1 LNHDA and CDR2 SQIVND (reference sequence). This clone was detected a few times. The antigen remains unidentified. Study-wide results and caveats: Analysis was carried out at a later point, and it linked a missense DCLRE1C variant to TCR beta V- and J-gene trimming. In a later analysis, several top co-occurrence clusters appeared linked to parvovirus B19, influenza, CMV and Epstein-Barr virus. Presence/absence analyses rested on an assumption that sequencing depth was roughly uniform across donors. Most TCR sequences were rare, but some public TCRs occurred in many donors.

Both 60 Vbeta primers and 13 Jbeta primers went into the PCR. Only in-frame clones appear in the TCRdb table, and some are missing; sequencing was by immunoSEQ multiplex PCR. The table has tens of thousands of clones, roughly 80% seen once. The clonotype comes from a male donor in good health and CMV-seronegative. The chain links TRBV19 to TRBJ1-1, with 7 bases lining up with TRBD1. Sequencing input: PBMCs. The CDR3 region is CASSKPGQRNTEAFF. The CDR3 DNA is TGTGCCAGTAGTAAACCGGGACAGAGGAACACTGAAGCTTTCTTT.